These 9 T cell receptor beta chains came from one sample sequenced in a study of CD8+ T cells in alopecia areata. The treatment was: oral pan-JAK inhibitor, 5-10 mg twice daily. Following extraction, RNA underwent reverse transcription to cDNA, which served as the sequencing template. Repertoires were generated with immunoSEQ multiplex PCR, while TCRdb's copy carries only in-frame clones and drops some. Counted here are 250,000 to 350,000 clones, 60% occurring once; the ten biggest clones make up around 0.92%. The material sequenced was CD4+ T cells sorted from blood, taken between weeks 51 and 52, from a patient treated with tofacitinib. These receptors were obtained from a human donor with alopecia areata.

This sequence joins TRBV7-2 and TRBJ2-3; 10 bases agree with TRBD2. With V trimmed by 5 bases and J by 1 base, 6 bases remained unmatched. CDR1 SGHTA and CDR2 FQGNSA come from the germline V gene. CDR3 length: 16 amino acids. The CDR3 loop is CASSRILAGGTDTQYF. The CDR3 coding sequence is TGTGCCAGCAGCCGTATTCTAGCGGGGGGCACAGATACGCAGTATTTT.

The genes are TRBV27 and TRBJ2-7; D call uncertain. CDR1 and CDR2 from the germline V gene are MNHEY and SMNVEV (reference sequence). Trimming shortened V by 3 bases and J by 6 bases, and 15 bases separated the two germline ends. This CDR3 comprises 14 residues. The CDR3 protein is CASSFRAYAPEQYF. The CDR3 DNA reads as TGTGCCAGCAGTTTCCGGGCCTATGCCCCCGAGCAGTACTTC.

Comment on this clone: This CDR3 is also generated by other DNA sequences in the sample. This rearrangement joins TRBV9 to TRBJ1-5; D not resolved. The V end was cut by 0 bases, the J end by 2 bases, with 9 bases between. This CDR3 is 15 amino acids long. Germline V gene data show CDR1 as SGDLS and CDR2 as YYNGEE. Here the CDR3 reads CASSVGTGGNQPQHF. CDR3 DNA: TGTGCCAGCAGCGTAGGCACCGGGGGCAATCAGCCCCAGCATTTT.

The CDR3: CASSLDGLPQGQPQHF. Here the CDR3 DNA reads TGTGCCAGCAGCTTAGACGGGCTGCCGCAGGGTCAGCCCCAGCATTTT. J is TRBJ1-5 and V is TRBV7-2, with a tentative D call TRBD1 (5 bases). V dropped 1 base and J dropped 6 bases, with 16 bases sitting between them. Germline loops: CDR1 SGHTA, CDR2 FQGNSA. The CDR3 is 16 amino acids. Drawing the rest from reference TRBV7-2 and TRBJ1-5, the complete variable domain is GAGVSQSPSNKVTEKGKDVELRCDPISGHTALYWYRQSLGQGLEFLIYFQGNSAPDKSGLPSDRFSAERTGGSVSTLTIQRTQQEDSAVYLCASSLDGLPQGQPQHFGDGTRLSIL.

This chain joins TRBV6-1 and TRBJ2-5, with 8 bases lining up with TRBD1. This CDR3 is built from 11 residues. V gave up 4 bases and J gave up 11 bases; unmatched junction bases: 3. CDR1 and CDR2 (germline): MNHNS, SASEGT. The CDR3 loop reads CASSVGTGQYF. CDR3 bases: TGTGCCAGCAGTGTCGGGACAGGACAGTACTTC.

V gene TRBV6-5 combines with J gene TRBJ2-3; no firm D call. V was clipped by 0 bases and J by 3 bases, with 4 bases between them. CDR1 MNHEY and CDR2 SVGAGI come from the germline V gene. The CDR3 runs 13 residues. The CDR3 is CASSYSGTDTQYF. CDR3 DNA sequence: TGTGCCAGCAGTTACTCGGGTACAGATACGCAGTATTTT.

The rearrangement links TRBV5-1 to TRBJ2-5; a weak D match, TRBD1 (5 bases). This CDR3 is 14 amino acids long. Per the germline V gene, CDR1 is SGHRS and CDR2 is YFSETQ. V was trimmed by 0 bases and J by 2 bases, leaving 8 bases between them. For the CDR3, the DNA is TGCGCCAGCAGCTTGGTGTCAGGGCAAGAGACCCAGTACTTC. Translating gives CASSLVSGQETQYF.

The chain carries TRBV4-1 and TRBJ2-1, with a tentative D call TRBD1 (5 bases). The CDR3 length is 20 residues. The germline V gene has CDR1 MGHRA and CDR2 YSYEKL. Trimming pared 3 bases from V and 0 bases from J, leaving 24 bases between. The CDR3 spells CASSHRSLSPRASSYNEQFF. The CDR3 DNA is TGCGCCAGCAGCCATAGGTCCTTATCCCCCAGGGCGAGCTCCTACAATGAGCAGTTCTTC.

This clone was seen only a few times. This rearrangement joins TRBV7-9 to TRBJ1-6; D call uncertain. V lost 1 base, J lost 9 bases, and 16 bases lay in between. The V gene's germline CDR1 is SEHNR and CDR2 FQNEAQ (reference sequence). The CDR3 is made up of 16 amino acids. CDR3 sequence: CASSLGAGMRGSPLHF. The DNA of the CDR3 is TGTGCCAGCAGCTTAGGGGCTGGGATGCGAGGTTCACCCCTCCACTTT. The whole variable domain, remainder taken from reference TRBV7-9 and TRBJ1-6, is DTGVSQNPRHKITKRGQNVTFRCDPISEHNRLYWYRQTLGQGPEFLTYFQNEAQLEKSRLLSDRFSAERPKGSFSTLEIQRTEQGDSAMYLCASSLGAGMRGSPLHFGNGTRLTVT.